These 13 T cell receptor beta chains originate from one sample sequenced in a study of cytomegalovirus exposure and HLA in healthy donors. The PCR made use of 60 Vbeta and 13 Jbeta primers. Method: immunoSEQ multiplex PCR; TCRdb's copy keeps in-frame clones and lacks some. This table has 210,000 or so clones, around 80% appearing once. The material sequenced was PBMCs. These TCRs come from a boy aged 2 to 9 in good health and CMV-seronegative.

CDR3 nucleotides: TGCGCCAGCAGCCTTGCGGAGGGTAACTACAATGAGCAGTTCTTC. Protein product: CASSLAEGNYNEQFF. The chain recombines TRBV4-1 with TRBJ2-1, with D tentatively TRBD2 (6 bases). Germline V gives CDR1 MGHRA, CDR2 YSYEKL. The CDR3 extends over 15 amino acids. V dropped 4 bases and J dropped 3 bases, with 13 bases sitting between them.

The chain carries TRBV6-1 and TRBJ1-5; D remains ambiguous. Germline values: CDR1 MNHNS, CDR2 SASEGT. V was clipped by 5 bases and J by 2 bases, with 10 bases between them. This CDR3 spans 14 amino acids. CDR3 DNA: TGTGCCAGCAGTTCCAAGAGTGGCAATCAGCCCCAGCATTTT. It yields the protein CASSSKSGNQPQHF.

As to this clone: This same CDR3 is encoded by further DNA sequences in the sample. The rearrangement uses TRBV27 and TRBJ2-7; 7 bases are a match to TRBD1. V was pared by 6 bases and J by 3 bases, with 2 bases of the junction left unmatched. The V gene's germline CDR1 is MNHEY and CDR2 SMNVEV (reference sequence). The CDR3 is 12 amino acids. The CDR3 DNA is TGTGCCAGCAGCTCAGGGGGCTACGAGCAGTACTTC. Protein: CASSSGGYEQYF.

This chain uses TRBV7-8 with TRBJ1-1; TRBD1 aligns across 7 bases. The CDR3 spans 16 residues. In germline, CDR1 is SGHVS, CDR2 FQNEAQ. The trim removed 2 bases at V and 1 base at J, leaving 7 bases unmatched. CDR3: CASSLPGRQGNTEAFF. In nucleotides, the CDR3 is TGTGCCAGCAGCTTACCGGGACGACAGGGGAACACTGAAGCTTTCTTT.

The chain couples TRBV12-5 to TRBJ2-7; 13 bases are a match to TRBD2. Germline V gene sequence: CDR1 LGHNT, CDR2 FRNRAP. With 4 bases clipped from V and 5 bases from J, the junction kept 2 bases outside the gene matches. The CDR3 extends over 14 amino acids. CDR3 sequence: CASGYGLAGDEQYF. The CDR3 region has the DNA TGTGCTAGTGGTTACGGACTAGCGGGGGACGAGCAGTACTTC.

V usage is TRBV30 and J usage is TRBJ2-1; TRBD2 matches at 8 bases. This CDR3 spans 14 amino acids. Germline assignment: CDR1 GTSNPN and CDR2 SVGIG (reference sequence). With V trimmed by 7 bases and J by 8 bases, 13 bases remained unmatched. The CDR3 DNA reads TGTGCCTTTACGGGGGGGGAGTGGGGGGATGAGCAGTTCTTC. Its protein is CAFTGGEWGDEQFF.

The genes are TRBV27 and TRBJ1-6; 9 bases line up with TRBD1. The CDR3 totals 19 residues. Germline V gene lookup returns CDR1 MNHEY and CDR2 SMNVEV (reference sequence). Trimming removed 2 bases from V and 3 bases from J; junction bases left unmatched: 11. The CDR3 spells CASSLRGSGQGFYNSPLHF. The CDR3 DNA sequence: TGTGCCAGCAGTTTAAGGGGATCGGGACAGGGCTTCTATAATTCACCCCTCCACTTT.

This sequence joins TRBV21-1 and TRBJ1-1; the D segment call TRBD1 is taken from the table without a DNA check. TRBV21-1 is designated a pseudogene. CDR3 length: 15 amino acids. The CDR3 loop is CASSKQGLDKTEAFF. DNA for the CDR3: TGTGCCAGCAGCAAACAGGGCCTGGACAAGACTGAAGCTTTCTTT.

This clone was observed a few times. The chain combines TRBV6-5 with TRBJ1-6, with D possibly matching TRBD1 (5 bases). The length of the CDR3 is 12 residues. Trimming took off 5 bases at V and 9 bases at J, with 8 bases between the two ends. The germline CDR1 and CDR2 sequences are MNHEY and SVGAGI. The CDR3: CASSHRSSPLHF. The DNA of the CDR3 is TGTGCCAGCAGTCACAGGAGTTCACCCCTCCACTTT.

The rearrangement joins TRBV11-2 to TRBJ2-3; 9 bases line up with TRBD2. The CDR3 consists of 16 residues. V lost 2 bases to trimming and J lost 1 base; unmatched junction nucleotides: 4. Germline CDR1 and CDR2: SGHAT and FQNNGV. The CDR3 reads CASSLLSGSGTDTQYF. The CDR3 region has the DNA TGTGCCAGCAGCTTACTTAGCGGGAGTGGCACAGATACGCAGTATTTT.

The chain couples TRBV6-5 to TRBJ1-1; 10 bases are shared with TRBD1. The V segment lost 2 bases and the J segment 6 bases; nucleotides outside the gene matches: 6. Germline CDR1 MNHEY, CDR2 SVGAGI. The CDR3 spans 15 residues. CDR3 DNA: TGTGCCAGCAGTTACACGGGACAGGGGTGGGCTGAAGCTTTCTTT. Its protein product is CASSYTGQGWAEAFF.

The J gene is TRBJ2-3, the V gene TRBV5-1; D is unresolved. This CDR3 has 15 amino acids. Trimming removed 0 bases from V and 2 bases from J, with 10 bases in between. Per the germline V gene, CDR1 is SGHRS and CDR2 is YFSETQ. The CDR3 coding sequence is TGCGCCAGCAGCTTGGGTGGCAGTCTCACAGATACGCAGTATTTT. Protein product: CASSLGGSLTDTQYF.

In its sample, this clone was seen a few times. The chain is built from TRBV5-6 and TRBJ2-7; D possibly corresponds to TRBD2 (6 bases). V lost 4 bases to trimming and J lost 5 bases, with 10 bases between them. The CDR3 has 12 amino acids. Germline lookup yields CDR1 SGHDT and CDR2 YYEEEE. The CDR3 coding sequence is TGTGCCAGCAGCGACTTAGCGGACGAGCAGTACTTC. The encoded protein is CASSDLADEQYF.